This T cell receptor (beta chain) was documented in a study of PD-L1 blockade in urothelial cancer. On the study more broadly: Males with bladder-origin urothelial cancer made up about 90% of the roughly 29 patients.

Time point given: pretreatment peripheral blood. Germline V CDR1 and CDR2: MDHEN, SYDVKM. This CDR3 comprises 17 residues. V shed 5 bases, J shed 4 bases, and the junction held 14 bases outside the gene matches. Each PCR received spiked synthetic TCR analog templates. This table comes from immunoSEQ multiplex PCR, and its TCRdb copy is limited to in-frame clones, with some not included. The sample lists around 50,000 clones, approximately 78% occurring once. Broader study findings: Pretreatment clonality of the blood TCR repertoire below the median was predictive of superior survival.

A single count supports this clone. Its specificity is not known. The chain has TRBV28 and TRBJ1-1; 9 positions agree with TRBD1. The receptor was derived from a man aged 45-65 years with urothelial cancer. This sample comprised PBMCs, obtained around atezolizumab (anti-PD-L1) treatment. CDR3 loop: CASSENRGHVFGTEAFF. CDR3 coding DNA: TGTGCCAGCAGTGAAAACAGGGGGCACGTATTCGGCACTGAAGCTTTCTTT. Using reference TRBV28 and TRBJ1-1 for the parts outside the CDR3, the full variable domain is DVKVTQSSRYLVKRTGEKVFLECVQDMDHENMFWYRQDPGLGLRLIYFSYDVKMKEKGDIPEGYSVSREKKERFSLILESASTNQTSMYLCASSENRGHVFGTEAFFGQGTRLTVV.